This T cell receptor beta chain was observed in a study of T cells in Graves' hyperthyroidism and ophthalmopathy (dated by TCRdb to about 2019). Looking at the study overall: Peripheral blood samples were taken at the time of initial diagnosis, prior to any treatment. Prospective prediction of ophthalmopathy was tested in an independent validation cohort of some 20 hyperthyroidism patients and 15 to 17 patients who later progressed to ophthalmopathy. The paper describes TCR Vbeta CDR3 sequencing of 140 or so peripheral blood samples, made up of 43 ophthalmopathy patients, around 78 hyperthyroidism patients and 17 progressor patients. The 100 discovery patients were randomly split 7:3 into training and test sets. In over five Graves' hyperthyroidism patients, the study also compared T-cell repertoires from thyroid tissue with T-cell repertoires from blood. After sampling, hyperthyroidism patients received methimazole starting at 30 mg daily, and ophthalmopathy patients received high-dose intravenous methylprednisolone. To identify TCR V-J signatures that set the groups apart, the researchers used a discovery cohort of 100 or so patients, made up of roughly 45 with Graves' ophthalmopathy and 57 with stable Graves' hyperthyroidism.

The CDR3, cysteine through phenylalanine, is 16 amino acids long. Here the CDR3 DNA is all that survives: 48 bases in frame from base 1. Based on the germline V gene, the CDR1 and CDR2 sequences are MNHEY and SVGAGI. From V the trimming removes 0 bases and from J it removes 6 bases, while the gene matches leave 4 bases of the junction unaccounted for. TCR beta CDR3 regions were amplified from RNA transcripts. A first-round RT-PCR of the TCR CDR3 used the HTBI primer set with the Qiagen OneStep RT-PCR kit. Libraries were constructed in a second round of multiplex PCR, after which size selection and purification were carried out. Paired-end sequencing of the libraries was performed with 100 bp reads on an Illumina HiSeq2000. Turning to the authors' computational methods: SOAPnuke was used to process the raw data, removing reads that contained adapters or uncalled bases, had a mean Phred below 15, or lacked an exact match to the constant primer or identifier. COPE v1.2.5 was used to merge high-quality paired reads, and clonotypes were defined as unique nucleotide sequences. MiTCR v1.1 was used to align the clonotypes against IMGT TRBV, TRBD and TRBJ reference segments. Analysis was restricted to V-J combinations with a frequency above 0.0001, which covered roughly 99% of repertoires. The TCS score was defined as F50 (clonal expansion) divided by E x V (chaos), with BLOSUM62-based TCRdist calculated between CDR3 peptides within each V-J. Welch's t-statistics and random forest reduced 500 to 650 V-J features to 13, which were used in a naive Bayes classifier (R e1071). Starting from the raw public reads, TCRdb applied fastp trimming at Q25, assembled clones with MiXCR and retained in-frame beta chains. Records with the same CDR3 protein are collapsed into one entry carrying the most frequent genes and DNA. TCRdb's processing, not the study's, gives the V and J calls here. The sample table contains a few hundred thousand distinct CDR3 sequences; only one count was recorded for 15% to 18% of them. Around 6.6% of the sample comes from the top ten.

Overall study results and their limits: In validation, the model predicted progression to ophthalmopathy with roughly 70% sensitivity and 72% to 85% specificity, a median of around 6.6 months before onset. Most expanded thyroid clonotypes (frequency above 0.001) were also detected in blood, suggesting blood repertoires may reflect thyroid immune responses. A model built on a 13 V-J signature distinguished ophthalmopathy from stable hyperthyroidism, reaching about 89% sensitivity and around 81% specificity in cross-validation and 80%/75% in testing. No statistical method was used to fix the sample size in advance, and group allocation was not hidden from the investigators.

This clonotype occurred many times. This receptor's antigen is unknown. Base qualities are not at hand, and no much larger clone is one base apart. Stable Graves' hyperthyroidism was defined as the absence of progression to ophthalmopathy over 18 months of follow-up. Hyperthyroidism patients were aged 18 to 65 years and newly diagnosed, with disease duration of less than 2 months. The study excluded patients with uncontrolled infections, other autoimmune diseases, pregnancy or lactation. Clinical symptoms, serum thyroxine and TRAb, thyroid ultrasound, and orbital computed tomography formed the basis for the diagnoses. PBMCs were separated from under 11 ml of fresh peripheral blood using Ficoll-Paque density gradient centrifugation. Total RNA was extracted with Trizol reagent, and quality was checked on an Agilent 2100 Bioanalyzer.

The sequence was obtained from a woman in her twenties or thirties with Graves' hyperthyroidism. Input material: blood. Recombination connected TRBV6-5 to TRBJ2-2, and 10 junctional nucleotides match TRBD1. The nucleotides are TGTGCCAGCAGTTACTCTATTGGGACAGGGGCCGGGGAGCTGTTTTTT. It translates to CASSYSIGTGAGELFF.